The clone carrying this T cell receptor beta chain was seen at least ten times. This sample was included in a study of T cells in Graves' hyperthyroidism and ophthalmopathy. Amplified regions were TCR beta CDR3 sequences from RNA transcripts. The HTBI primer set served for first-round RT-PCR of the TCR CDR3. TCRdb independently ran MiXCR on the multiplex PCR reads; one entry per CDR3 protein. Of hundreds of thousands of distinct CDR3 sequences in the sample, approximately 15% were seen once. Those patients with uncontrolled infection, other autoimmune disease, pregnancy or lactation were excluded. On the basis of clinical symptoms, serum thyroxine and TRAb, thyroid ultrasound and orbital computed tomography, diagnoses were made. The CDR3 has 13 residues. V was pared by 5 bases and J by 5 bases, with 4 bases of the junction left unmatched. CDR1 is SGHKS, CDR2 YYEKEE, per germline (reference sequence).

The chain recombines TRBV5-5 with TRBJ2-1; 7 bases line up with TRBD2. The sample was blood. This receptor was taken from a woman aged 25-40 years with Graves' hyperthyroidism that later progressed to Graves' ophthalmopathy. CDR3 DNA sequence: TGTGCCAGCAGGGGTAGCGGGCACAATGAGCAGTTCTTC. Translated, it gives CASRGSGHNEQFF.